These 7 T cell receptor beta chains came from one sample sequenced in a study of TIL therapy for anti-PD-1-resistant metastatic lung cancer. Time point indicated: pre-treatment sample, taken before nivolumab and TIL therapy. Tumor tissue came from excised metastases, mostly pleural nodules or supraclavicular lymph nodes. Sequencing used immunoSEQ v3. Using immunoSEQ multiplex PCR, the repertoire was profiled, and TCRdb retains in-frame clones only, with some absent. Of roughly 50,000 clones in the sample, 71% were seen once. The starting material was tumor tissue, obtained at baseline. All receptors derive from a person aged 25 to 85 with non-small cell lung cancer.

The V and J genes are TRBV7-8 and TRBJ2-5; TRBD1 matches at 9 bases. The ends lost 4 bases at V and 3 bases at J; junction bases unmatched: 3. The CDR3 is made up of 14 amino acids. Germline V lookup: CDR1 SGHVS, CDR2 FQNEAQ. DNA for the CDR3: TGTGCCAGCAGCTCCCGGGACAGGGAAGAGACCCAGTACTTC. Its protein is CASSSRDREETQYF.

Written as DNA, the CDR3 is TGTGCCAGCAGCCCGGGGGAAGGAAACACCATATATTTT. Its protein product is CASSPGEGNTIYF. The rearrangement links TRBV9 to TRBJ1-3; tentatively, D is TRBD1 (5 bases). This CDR3 comprises 13 residues. V lost 4 bases to trimming and J lost 4 bases, with 9 bases between them. CDR1 is SGDLS and CDR2 is YYNGEE in the germline V gene.

This clone came up a few times. This chain links TRBV7-2 with TRBJ2-3; D unclear. V dropped 3 bases and J dropped 2 bases, with 12 bases sitting between them. Germline assignment: CDR1 SGHTA and CDR2 FQGNSA. This CDR3 is built from 15 residues. Written as DNA, the CDR3 is TGTGCCAGCAGCTTCCTAGGGCGGAACACAGATACGCAGTATTTT. Translated: CASSFLGRNTDTQYF.

The table lists this clone with a few counts. The chain couples TRBV28 to TRBJ1-1; TRBD1 is a possible D gene (6 bases). The germline V gene encodes CDR1 MDHEN and CDR2 SYDVKM. The CDR3 is 12 residues long. CDR3 sequence (DNA): TGTGCTACGGGGGGGCCGAACACTGAAGCTTTCTTT. Encoded protein: CATGGPNTEAFF.

The chain joins TRBV6-1 to TRBJ1-5; D not certain. The germline V gene has CDR1 MNHNS and CDR2 SASEGT. This CDR3 has 11 residues. V gave up 4 bases and J gave up 5 bases, with 3 bases separating them. CDR3 amino acids: CASSVDQPQHF. CDR3 bases: TGTGCCAGCAGTGTGGATCAGCCCCAGCATTTT.

J is TRBJ2-1 and V is TRBV27, with D possibly matching TRBD2 (5 bases). Per germline, CDR1 MNHEY and CDR2 SMNVEV (reference sequence). The CDR3 is 14 amino acids. The V end lost 10 bases, the J end lost 1 base, and 14 bases lay between the germline ends. CDR3 sequence: CATKGVGSYNEQFF. The CDR3 bases are TGTGCCACTAAGGGAGTCGGGTCCTACAATGAGCAGTTCTTC.

This clone has more than one count but fewer than ten. The gene calls are TRBV28 and TRBJ2-7, with D possibly TRBD1 on 5 matching bases. CDR1 is MDHEN, CDR2 SYDVKM, per germline. The CDR3 has 14 amino acids. V shed 2 bases and J shed 5 bases, with 13 bases lying between them. The CDR3 region has the DNA TGTGCCAGCAGTTTACTGGGCAGGGTCCACGAGCAGTACTTC. It is translated as CASSLLGRVHEQYF.